The sequence of this TCR beta chain was determined in a study of shared clonotypes between healthy human individuals. Several immunoSEQ plates received, in even portions, the genomic DNA of each subset. Original methodology: In the immunoSEQ data, sequences were junction-only and lacked quality scores, so filtering differed. Here immunoSEQ multiplex PCR was the method, and the copy in TCRdb shows in-frame clones only, minus some. Clone size and V and J calls were adopted from that table, with D and trimming inferred from the DNA. The sample consists of about 1 million clones, approximately 72% of them appearing once. This clone was seen a handful of times. Its specificity is unknown. CDR3 length: 13 amino acids. J lost 7 bases, V lost 5 bases, and 6 bases had no gene match. The V gene's germline CDR1 is MNHEY and CDR2 SVGAGI. Regarding the study as a whole: Naive subsets, compared against memory subsets, generally had larger estimated richness values. Non-shared clonotypes showed lower generation probabilities than clonotypes common to all four donors.

Sequencing input: memory CD4+ T cells sorted from blood. This sample's subset: CD45RA-negative fraction. The chain uses TRBV6-5 and TRBJ1-1, with TRBD1 matching 8 bases. This sequence was found in a man aged 18 to 30 in good health. The CDR3 DNA is TGTGCCAGCAGTCCCCCCGGGACAGGTGAAGCTTTCTTT. Amino acid sequence: CASSPPGTGEAFF.